The T cell receptor (beta chain) under discussion was sequenced for a study of T cell responses to AZD1222 COVID-19 vaccine. Study results and limitations: Clonal diversity was possibly underestimated, and the donors were mostly white British, with more females. At 160-218 and 743-854, vaccine-associated CD4 TCRs were dominant, and they spanned spike. Baseline seropositivity occurred in only a handful of AZD1222 recipients.

Trimming removed 5 bases from V and 0 bases from J; junction bases left unmatched: 8. From germline, CDR1 is SGHTA and CDR2 FQGTGA. There are 17 residues in the CDR3. Profiling relied on immunoSEQ multiplex PCR, and the TCRdb table lists in-frame clones only, not all of them. The sample has 65,000 to 85,000 clones, approximately 90% seen once. Comments on this clone: Its antigen is not known.

The sequencing here drew on peripheral blood, taken on day 0 of AZD1222 vaccination. This chain uses TRBV7-3 with TRBJ1-3, with 9 bases lining up with TRBD1. The clonotype comes from an adult in good health. CDR3 in amino acids: CASSNPGQGYSGNTIYF. The CDR3 region has the DNA TGTGCCAGCAGCAATCCGGGACAGGGTTACTCTGGAAACACCATATATTTT.